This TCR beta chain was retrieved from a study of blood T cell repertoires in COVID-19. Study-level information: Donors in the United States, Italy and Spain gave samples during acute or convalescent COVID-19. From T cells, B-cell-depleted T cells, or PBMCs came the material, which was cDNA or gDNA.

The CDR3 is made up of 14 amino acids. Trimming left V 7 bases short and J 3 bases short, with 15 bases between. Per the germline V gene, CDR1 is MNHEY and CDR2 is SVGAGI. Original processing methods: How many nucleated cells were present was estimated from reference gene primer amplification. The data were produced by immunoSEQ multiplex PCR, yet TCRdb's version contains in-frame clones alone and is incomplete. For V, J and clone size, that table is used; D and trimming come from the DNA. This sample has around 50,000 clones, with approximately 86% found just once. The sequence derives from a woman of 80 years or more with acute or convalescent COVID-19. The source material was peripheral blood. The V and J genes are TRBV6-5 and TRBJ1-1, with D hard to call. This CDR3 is CASIRGITDTEAFF. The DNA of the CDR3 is TGTGCCAGCATCCGCGGGATAACGGACACTGAAGCTTTCTTT.